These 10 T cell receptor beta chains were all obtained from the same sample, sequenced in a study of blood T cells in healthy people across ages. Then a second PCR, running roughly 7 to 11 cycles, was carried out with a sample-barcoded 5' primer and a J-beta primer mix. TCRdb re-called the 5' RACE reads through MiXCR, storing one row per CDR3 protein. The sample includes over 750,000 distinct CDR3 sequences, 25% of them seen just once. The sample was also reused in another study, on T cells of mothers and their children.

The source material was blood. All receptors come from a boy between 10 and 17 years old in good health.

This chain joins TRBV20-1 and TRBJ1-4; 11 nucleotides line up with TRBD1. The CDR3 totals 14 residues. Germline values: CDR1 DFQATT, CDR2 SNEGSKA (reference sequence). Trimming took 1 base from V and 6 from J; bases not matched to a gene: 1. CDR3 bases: TGCAGTGCTAGAGGGACAGGGGGCGATGAAAAACTGTTTTTT. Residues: CSARGTGGDEKLFF.

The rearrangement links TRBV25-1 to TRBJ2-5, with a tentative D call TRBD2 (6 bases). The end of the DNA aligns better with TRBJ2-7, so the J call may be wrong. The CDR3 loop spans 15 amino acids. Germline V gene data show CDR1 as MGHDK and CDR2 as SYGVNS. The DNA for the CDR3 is TGTGCCAGCAGTGGTAGACTAGTAGGCACCTACGAGCAGTACTTC. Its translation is CASSGRLVGTYEQYF.

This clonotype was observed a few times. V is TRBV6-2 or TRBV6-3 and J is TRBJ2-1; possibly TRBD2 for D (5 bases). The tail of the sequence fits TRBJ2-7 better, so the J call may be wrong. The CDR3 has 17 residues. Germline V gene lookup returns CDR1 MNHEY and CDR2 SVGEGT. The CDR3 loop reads CASSYSTTTTGIYEQYF. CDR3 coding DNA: TGTGCCAGCAGTTACTCCACGACTACGACGGGGATCTACGAGCAGTACTTC.

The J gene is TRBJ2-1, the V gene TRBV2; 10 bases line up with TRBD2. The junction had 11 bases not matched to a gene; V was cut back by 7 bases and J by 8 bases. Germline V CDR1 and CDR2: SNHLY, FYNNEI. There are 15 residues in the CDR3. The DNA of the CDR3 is TGTGCCAGCACGGGCCGTCTAGCGGGAGTTGATGAGCAGTTCTTC. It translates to CASTGRLAGVDEQFF.

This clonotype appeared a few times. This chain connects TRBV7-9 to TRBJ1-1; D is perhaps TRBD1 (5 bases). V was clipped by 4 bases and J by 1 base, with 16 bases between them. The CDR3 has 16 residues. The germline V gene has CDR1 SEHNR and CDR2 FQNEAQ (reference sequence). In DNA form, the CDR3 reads TGTGCCAGCAGCTGGCACGACGGGGGATGGAACACTGAAGCTTTCTTT. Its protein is CASSWHDGGWNTEAFF. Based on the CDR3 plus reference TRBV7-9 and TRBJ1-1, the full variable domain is DTGVSQNPRHKITKRGQNVTFRCDPISEHNRLYWYRQTLGQGPEFLTYFQNEAQLEKSRLLSDRFSAERPKGSFSTLEIQRTEQGDSAMYLCASSWHDGGWNTEAFFGQGTRLTVV.

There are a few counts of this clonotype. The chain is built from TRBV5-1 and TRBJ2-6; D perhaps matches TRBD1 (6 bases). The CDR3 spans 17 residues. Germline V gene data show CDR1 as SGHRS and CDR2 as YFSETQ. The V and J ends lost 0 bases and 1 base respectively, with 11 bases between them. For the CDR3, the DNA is TGCGCCAGCAGCTTGGCCAGGGGAGTGTCTGGGGCCAACGTCCTGACTTTC. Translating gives CASSLARGVSGANVLTF.

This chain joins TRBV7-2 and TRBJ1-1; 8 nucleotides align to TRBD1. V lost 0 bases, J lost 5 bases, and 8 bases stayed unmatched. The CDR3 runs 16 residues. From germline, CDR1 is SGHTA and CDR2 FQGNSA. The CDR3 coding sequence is TGTGCCAGCAGCTTAGCGAAGGACAGGGCTTGGACTGAAGCTTTCTTT. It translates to CASSLAKDRAWTEAFF.

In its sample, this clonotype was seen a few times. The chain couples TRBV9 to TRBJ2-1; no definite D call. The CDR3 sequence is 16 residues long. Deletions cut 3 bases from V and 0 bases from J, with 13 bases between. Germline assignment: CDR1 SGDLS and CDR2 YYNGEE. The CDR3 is CASSAVGDRSYNEQFF. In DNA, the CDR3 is TGTGCCAGCAGCGCCGTGGGCGATCGCTCCTACAATGAGCAGTTCTTC.

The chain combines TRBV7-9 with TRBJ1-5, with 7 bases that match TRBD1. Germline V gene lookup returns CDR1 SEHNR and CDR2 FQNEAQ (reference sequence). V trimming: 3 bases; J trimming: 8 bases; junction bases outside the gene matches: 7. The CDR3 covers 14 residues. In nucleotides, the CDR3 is TGTGCCAGCAGCTTCGGGCAGGGGGATGAGCCCCAGCATTTT. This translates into CASSFGQGDEPQHF. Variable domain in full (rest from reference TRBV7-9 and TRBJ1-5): DTGVSQNPRHKITKRGQNVTFRCDPISEHNRLYWYRQTLGQGPEFLTYFQNEAQLEKSRLLSDRFSAERPKGSFSTLEIQRTEQGDSAMYLCASSFGQGDEPQHFGDGTRLSIL.

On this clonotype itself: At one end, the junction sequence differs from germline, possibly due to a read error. The CDR3: CAGSQAIEEAGGHNEQFF. The CDR3 nucleotides are TGTGCCGGCAGCCAAGCTATAGAGGAAGCGGGAGGGCACAATGAGCAGTTCTTC. V gene TRBV4-2 combines with J gene TRBJ2-5; 10 nucleotides line up with TRBD2. The J call is uncertain, as TRBJ2-1 better fits the DNA end. CDR1 LGHNA and CDR2 YNFKEQ come from the germline V gene. CDR3 length: 18 residues.